Reported below is one T cell receptor (beta chain). Its cognate antigen is unknown. The PCR was carried out with 60 Vbeta primers and 13 Jbeta primers. Repertoires were generated with immunoSEQ multiplex PCR, while TCRdb's copy carries only in-frame clones and drops some. In the table there are about 150,000 clones, 77% of which are singletons. The data are from a study of cytomegalovirus exposure and HLA in healthy donors. Germline V lookup: CDR1 MGHRA, CDR2 YSYEKL. The CDR3 extends over 13 amino acids. V was clipped by 0 bases and J by 4 bases, with 6 bases between them. Study outcomes and limitations: Fewer N-insertions (relative to the approximately 700-donor mean) were reportedly seen in an Asian-associated ancestry cluster in a later analysis.

The sample was PBMCs. The V and J genes are TRBV4-1 and TRBJ2-5; tentative D call: TRBD2 (5 bases). The TCR sequence derives from a woman in her 30s in good health and CMV-seropositive. In DNA, the CDR3 is TGCGCCAGCAGCCAAGATGAGGGAGAGACCCAGTACTTC. This translates into CASSQDEGETQYF.